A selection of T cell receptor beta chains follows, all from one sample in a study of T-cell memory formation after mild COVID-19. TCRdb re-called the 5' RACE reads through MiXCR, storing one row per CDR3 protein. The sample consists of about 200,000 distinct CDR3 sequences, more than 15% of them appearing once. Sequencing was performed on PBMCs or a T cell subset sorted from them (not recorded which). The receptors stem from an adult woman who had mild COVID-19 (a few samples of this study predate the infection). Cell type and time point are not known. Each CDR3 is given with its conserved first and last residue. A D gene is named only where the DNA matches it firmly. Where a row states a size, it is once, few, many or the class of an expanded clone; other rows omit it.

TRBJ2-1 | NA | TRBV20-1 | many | TGCAGTGCTAGGATCCCCGGGGTTGAGCAGTTCTTC | CSARIPGVEQFF
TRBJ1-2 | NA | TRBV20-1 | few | TGCAGTGCTAGAGGACCATCGACAGAGAACTATGGCTACACCTTC | CSARGPSTENYGYTF
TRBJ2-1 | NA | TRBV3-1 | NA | TGTGCCAGCAGCCAAGATAGAGGGCCAGGGGCGGGTGATGAGCAGTTCTTC | CASSQDRGPGAGDEQFF
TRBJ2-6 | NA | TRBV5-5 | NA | TGTGCCAGCAGCGTGACATGTTACTCTGGGGCCAACGTCCTGACTTTC | CASSVTCYSGANVLTF
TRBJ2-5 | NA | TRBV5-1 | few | TGCGCCAGCAGCTTGGAGCAGGGGCGGCAAGAGACCCAGTACTTC | CASSLEQGRQETQYF
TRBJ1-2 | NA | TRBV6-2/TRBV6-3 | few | TGTGCCAGCAGTTACGGGGAGACCCACCGCTCCAACTATGGCTACACCTTC | CASSYGETHRSNYGYTF
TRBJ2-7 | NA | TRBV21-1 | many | TGTGCCAGCTGCCGGGCCGCCTACGAGCAGTACTTC | CASCRAAYEQYF
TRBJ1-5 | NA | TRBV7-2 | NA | TGTGCCAGCAGTGACCAGGGCAATCAGCCCCAGCATTTT | CASSDQGNQPQHF
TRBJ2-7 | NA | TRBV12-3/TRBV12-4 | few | TGTGCCAGCAGTTTTCGGGGTACCTACGAGCAGTACTTC | CASSFRGTYEQYF
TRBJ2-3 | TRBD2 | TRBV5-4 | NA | TGTGCCAGCAGCCCCGACAAAGCGGGAGCCCCAGATACGCAGTATTTT | CASSPDKAGAPDTQYF
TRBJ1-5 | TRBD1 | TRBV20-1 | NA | TGCAGTGCTCTAGTACAGGGGTCGCCCCAGCATTTT | CSALVQGSPQHF
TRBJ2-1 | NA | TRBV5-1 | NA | TGCGCCAGCAGCTTTGGGAACTCCTACAATGAGCAGTTCTTC | CASSFGNSYNEQFF
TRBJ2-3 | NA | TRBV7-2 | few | TGTGCCAGCAGCTTAGAAGTACAGAGCACAGATACGCAGTATTTT | CASSLEVQSTDTQYF
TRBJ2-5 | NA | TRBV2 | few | TGTGCCAGCACGCCCCGTGGGCAAGAGACCCAGTACTTC | CASTPRGQETQYF
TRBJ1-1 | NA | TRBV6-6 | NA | TGTGCCAGCAAGTTTACTCGTGGCCGGGGACGGCTGAACACTGAAGCTTTCTTT | CASKFTRGRGRLNTEAFF
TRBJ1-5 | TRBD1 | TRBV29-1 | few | TGCAGCGTCGGACAGGGGAGCAATCAGCCCCAGCATTTT | CSVGQGSNQPQHF
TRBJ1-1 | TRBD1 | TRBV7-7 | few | TGTGCTAGCAGCCTGACAGGGTTTGTAATCACTGAAGCTTTCTTT | CASSLTGFVITEAFF
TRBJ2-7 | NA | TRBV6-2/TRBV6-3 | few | TGTGCCAGCAGTTACCACGGCAGGGGGGCCTACGAGCAGTACTTC | CASSYHGRGAYEQYF
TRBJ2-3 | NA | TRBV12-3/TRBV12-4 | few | TGTGCCAGCAGTTCACTAGGGGCGCAGTATTTT | CASSSLGAQYF
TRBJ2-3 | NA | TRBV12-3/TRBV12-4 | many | TGTGCCAGCAGTCATAGGACGAGCAGCACAGATACGCAGTATTTT | CASSHRTSSTDTQYF
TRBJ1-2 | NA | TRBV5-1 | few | TGCGCCAGCAGCCACGGCGACCATTCGGCTGGTGGCTACACCTTC | CASSHGDHSAGGYTF
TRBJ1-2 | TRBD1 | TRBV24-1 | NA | TGTGCCACCAGTGATTTCCCGGACAGGGGCACCTATGGCTACACCTTC | CATSDFPDRGTYGYTF
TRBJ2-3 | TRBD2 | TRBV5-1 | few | TGCGCCAGCAGCTTGGGATGGACTAGGAGCTCAGATACGCAGTATTTT | CASSLGWTRSSDTQYF
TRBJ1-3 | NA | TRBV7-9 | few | TGTGCCAGCAGCCCTGAGGGCCCAAACACCATATATTTT | CASSPEGPNTIYF
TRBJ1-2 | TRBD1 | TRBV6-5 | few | TGTGCCAGCAGCCGGGACAGCAAATACTATGGCTACACCTTC | CASSRDSKYYGYTF
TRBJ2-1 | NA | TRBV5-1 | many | TGCGCCAGCAGCTTGGCCGGGGTCAATGAGCAGTTCTTC | CASSLAGVNEQFF
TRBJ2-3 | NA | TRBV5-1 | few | TGCGCCAGCAGCTTGTCTAGGGGGGACACAGATACGCAGTATTTT | CASSLSRGDTDTQYF
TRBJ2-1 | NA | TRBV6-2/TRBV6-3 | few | TGTGCCAGCAGTTACGGTTACAATGAGCAGTTCTTC | CASSYGYNEQFF
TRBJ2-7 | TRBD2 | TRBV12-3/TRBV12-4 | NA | TGTGCCAGCCAAGCGGGAGGGACCTACGAGCAGTACTTC | CASQAGGTYEQYF
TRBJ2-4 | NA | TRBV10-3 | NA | TGTGCCATCAGTGAGTCGGGGGGATCCAAAAACATTCAGTACTTC | CAISESGGSKNIQYF
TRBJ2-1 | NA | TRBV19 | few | TGTGCCAGTAACCCGCGGGATCGGGTTGGGAATGAGCAGTTCTTC | CASNPRDRVGNEQFF
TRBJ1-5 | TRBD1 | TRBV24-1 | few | TGTGCCACCAGTGACCCAGGGACAGCTAACAATCAGCCCCAGCATTTT | CATSDPGTANNQPQHF
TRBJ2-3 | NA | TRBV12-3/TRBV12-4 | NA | TGTGCCAGCAGTACCGACAGCACAGATACGCAGTATTTT | CASSTDSTDTQYF
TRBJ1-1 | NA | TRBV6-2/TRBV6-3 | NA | TGTGCCAGCGCGCTCCGGACTGAAGCTTTCTTT | CASALRTEAFF
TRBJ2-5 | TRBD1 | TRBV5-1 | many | TGCGCCAGCAGCTCCGGACAGGTTGGCGAGACCCAGTACTTC | CASSSGQVGETQYF
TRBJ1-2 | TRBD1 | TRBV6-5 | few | TGTGCCAGCAGTTACGACGGTGGGACAGGTCCGTTGAGGGATGGCTACACCTTC | CASSYDGGTGPLRDGYTF
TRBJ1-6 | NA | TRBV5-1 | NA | TGCGCCAGCAGCCCTGGACGAACCCATGGGGCACCCCTCCACTTT | CASSPGRTHGAPLHF
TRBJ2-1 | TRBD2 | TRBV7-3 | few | TGTGCCAGCAGCAAAACTAGCGGGAGAGTGTACAATGAGCAGTTCTTC | CASSKTSGRVYNEQFF
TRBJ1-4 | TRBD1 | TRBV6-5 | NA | TGTGCCAGCAGTTACTTCGGGACAGGGCCCTCTGGAAAACTGTTTTTT | CASSYFGTGPSGKLFF
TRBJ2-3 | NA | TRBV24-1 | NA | TGTGCCACCAGGCCGTCTACGGGCCAAAGCACAGATACGCAGTATTTT | CATRPSTGQSTDTQYF
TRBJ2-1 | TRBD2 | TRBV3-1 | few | TGTGCCAGCAGTCCTAGCGGGAGAGTCTACAATGAGCAGTTCTTC | CASSPSGRVYNEQFF
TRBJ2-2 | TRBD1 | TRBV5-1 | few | TGCGCCAGCAGCTTGGTACAGGGGTCCACCGGGGAGCTGTTTTTT | CASSLVQGSTGELFF